A single sample is the source of the 5 T cell receptor beta chains below, sequenced in a study of identical twins. TCRdb ran MiXCR on the 5' RACE reads and lists one entry per CDR3 protein. Of 450,000 or so distinct CDR3 sequences in the sample, 14% were seen once. A further study also used this sample, focusing on yellow fever vaccine responses in identical twins.

Sample: CD4+ T cells sorted from blood. These TCRs come from a young woman in good health.

A few counts support this clonotype. The rearrangement joins TRBV18 to TRBJ1-1, with 7 bases lining up with TRBD1. The CDR3 spans 15 residues. CDR1 and CDR2 from the germline V gene are KGHSH and LQKENI. V lost 6 bases and J lost 1; bases outside the gene matches: 8. CDR3 sequence reads: CASSPTTGSNTEAFF. The DNA of the CDR3 is TGTGCCAGCTCTCCCACGACAGGGTCGAACACTGAAGCTTTCTTT. Together with reference TRBV18 and TRBJ1-1, the CDR3 gives the full variable domain: NAGVMQNPRHLVRRRGQEARLRCSPMKGHSHVYWYRQLPEEGLKFMVYLQKENIIDESGMPKERFSAEFPKEGPSILRIQQVVRGDSAAYFCASSPTTGSNTEAFFGQGTRLTVV.

This clonotype has just a few counts. The rearrangement links TRBV11-2 to TRBJ1-5, with D uncertain. The CDR3 runs 15 residues. V lost 5 bases and J 1 base, leaving 12 bases between the germline ends. Germline lookup yields CDR1 SGHAT and CDR2 FQNNGV. This CDR3 is CASSPGGGSNQPQHF. The CDR3 bases are TGTGCCAGCAGCCCCGGCGGAGGGAGCAATCAGCCCCAGCATTTT.

The chain recombines TRBV7-9 with TRBJ2-4, with D perhaps TRBD1 or TRBD2 (5 bases each). V was cut by 5 bases and J by 0 bases, with 8 bases left in between. This CDR3 is built from 14 residues. The germline gives CDR1 SEHNR, CDR2 FQNEAQ (reference sequence). The CDR3 bases are TGTGCCAGCAGCGTGGGGGTAGCCAAAAACATTCAGTACTTC. Amino acid sequence: CASSVGVAKNIQYF.

The chain has TRBV7-2 and TRBJ2-5; 9 nucleotides line up with TRBD1. Germline CDR1 is SGHTA and CDR2 is FQGNSA. With V trimmed by 5 bases and J by 5 bases, 12 bases remained unmatched. This CDR3 is 16 amino acids long. The CDR3 sequence: CASSVNPQGAGETQYF. The CDR3 coding sequence is TGTGCCAGCAGCGTCAACCCACAGGGGGCCGGGGAGACCCAGTACTTC.

This clonotype was observed a few times. J is TRBJ1-2 and V is TRBV7-9, with no clear D. Trimming removed 1 base from V and 8 bases from J, with 5 bases in between. This CDR3 spans 11 amino acids. Germline values: CDR1 SEHNR, CDR2 FQNEAQ (reference sequence). CDR3 protein: CASSLVWGYTF. The CDR3, as DNA: TGTGCCAGCAGCTTAGTCTGGGGCTACACCTTC.